Each of the 5 T cell receptor beta chains below was sequenced from the same sample in a study of cytomegalovirus exposure and HLA in healthy donors. PCR used 60 Vbeta primers and 13 Jbeta primers. Data came from immunoSEQ multiplex PCR; TCRdb stores just in-frame clones and leaves some out. The sample holds around 180,000 clones; around 81% are singletons and the top ten take around 2.1%. Input material: PBMCs. These TCRs come from a woman aged 18-30 years in good health and CMV-seropositive.

The chain couples TRBV5-6 to TRBJ2-7; possible D gene TRBD1, 6 bases. Germline V gives CDR1 SGHDT, CDR2 YYEEEE. The V end was cut by 4 bases, the J end by 1 base, with 6 bases between. The CDR3 covers 12 residues. The CDR3 nucleotides are TGTGCCAGCAGCCAGGGGTCCTACGAGCAGTACTTC. Translated: CASSQGSYEQYF.

The chain is built from TRBV6-5 and TRBJ1-2, with D possibly TRBD1 on 6 matching bases. The V gene's germline CDR1 is MNHEY and CDR2 SVGAGI. The CDR3 consists of 15 residues. The germline V and J ends were trimmed by 0 bases and 4 bases, with 12 bases remaining between them. The DNA for the CDR3 is TGTGCCAGCAGTTACTCGGACAGTCCAACCTATGGCTACACCTTC. Translating it yields CASSYSDSPTYGYTF.

This chain connects TRBV7-7 to TRBJ1-3; 10 positions agree with TRBD1. Germline loops: CDR1 SSHAT, CDR2 FNYEAQ (reference sequence). The CDR3 is 15 residues long. V shed 5 bases, J shed 3 bases, and the junction held 4 bases outside the gene matches. CDR3 sequence (DNA): TGTGCCAGCAGCATAGACAGGGGGCTTGGAAACACCATATATTTT. Residues: CASSIDRGLGNTIYF. Full variable domain (remainder filled in from reference TRBV7-7 and TRBJ1-3): GAGVSQSPRYKVTKRGQDVTLRCDPISSHATLYWYQQALGQGPEFLTYFNYEAQPDKSGLPSDRFSAERPEGSISTLTIQRTEQRDSAMYRCASSIDRGLGNTIYFGEGSWLTVV.

The V and J genes are TRBV19 and TRBJ1-1; 7 nucleotides line up with TRBD1. V trimming: 3 bases; J trimming: 0 bases; junction bases outside the gene matches: 10. The germline V gene has CDR1 LNHDA and CDR2 SQIVND (reference sequence). CDR3 length: 17 residues. The CDR3 here is CASSIYRGLDMNTEAFF. CDR3 coding DNA: TGTGCCAGTAGTATTTACAGGGGCCTAGACATGAACACTGAAGCTTTCTTT.

This clone was recorded once. J is TRBJ2-7 and V is TRBV6-1; D uncertain. Germline V CDR1 and CDR2: MNHNS, SASEGT. CDR3 length: 13 amino acids. The V end was cut by 3 bases, the J end by 0 bases, with 6 bases between. CDR3 nucleotide sequence: TGTGCCAGCAGTGACCCGGGCTCCTACGAGCAGTACTTC. It yields the protein CASSDPGSYEQYF.